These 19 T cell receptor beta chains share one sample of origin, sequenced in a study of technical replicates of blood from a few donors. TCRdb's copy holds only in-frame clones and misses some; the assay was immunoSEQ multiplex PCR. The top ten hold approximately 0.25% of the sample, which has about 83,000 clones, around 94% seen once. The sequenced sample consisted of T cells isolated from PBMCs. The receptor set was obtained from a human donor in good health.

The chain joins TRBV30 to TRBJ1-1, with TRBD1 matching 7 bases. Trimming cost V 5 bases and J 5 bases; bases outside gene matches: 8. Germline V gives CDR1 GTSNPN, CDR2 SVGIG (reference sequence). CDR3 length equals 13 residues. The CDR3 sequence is CAWGTGVSTEAFF. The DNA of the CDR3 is TGTGCCTGGGGAACAGGGGTTTCGACTGAAGCTTTCTTT.

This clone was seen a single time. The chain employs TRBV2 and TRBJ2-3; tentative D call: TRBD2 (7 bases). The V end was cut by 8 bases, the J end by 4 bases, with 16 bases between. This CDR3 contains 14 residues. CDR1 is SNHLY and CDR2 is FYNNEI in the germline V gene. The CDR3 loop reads CASSGGGLPDTQYF. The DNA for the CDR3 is TGTGCCAGCTCTGGGGGGGGGCTCCCAGATACGCAGTATTTT.

The CDR3, as DNA: TGTGCCAGCAGTCCCGGGGGGGTCGACCATAGCAATCAGCCCCAGCATTTT. Its translation is CASSPGGVDHSNQPQHF. The chain carries TRBV28 and TRBJ1-5; D perhaps matches TRBD1 (5 bases). The CDR3 is 17 amino acids. Germline CDR1 and CDR2: MDHEN and SYDVKM. Trimming stripped 5 bases from V and 0 bases from J, with 17 bases between. The full variable domain, in which reference TRBV28 and TRBJ1-5 provide the parts outside the CDR3, is DVKVTQSSRYLVKRTGEKVFLECVQDMDHENMFWYRQDPGLGLRLIYFSYDVKMKEKGDIPEGYSVSREKKERFSLILESASTNQTSMYLCASSPGGVDHSNQPQHFGDGTRLSIL.

The CDR3 sequence: CASSSRVGETQYF. In DNA, the CDR3 is TGTGCCAGCAGCTCCCGGGTCGGAGAGACCCAGTACTTC. V usage is TRBV7-6 and J usage is TRBJ2-5; no reliable D call. The germline V gene has CDR1 SGHVS and CDR2 FNYEAQ. This CDR3 is built from 13 residues. Trimming took 4 bases from V and 4 from J, leaving 10 bases between them.

CDR3 sequence: CASSQVIPTTYQGNKNTDTQYF. The CDR3 nucleotides read TGCGCCAGCAGCCAAGTCATACCGACCACTTACCAGGGTAACAAAAACACAGATACGCAGTATTTT. V and J are TRBV4-1 and TRBJ2-3, with D maybe TRBD1 (5 bases). Germline V gene lookup returns CDR1 MGHRA and CDR2 YSYEKL. The CDR3 contains 22 residues. V was cut by 1 base and J by 2 bases, with 31 bases left in between.

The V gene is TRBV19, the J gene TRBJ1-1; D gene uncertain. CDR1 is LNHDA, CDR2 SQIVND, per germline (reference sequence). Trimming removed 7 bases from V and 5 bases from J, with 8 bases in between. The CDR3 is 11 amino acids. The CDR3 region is CASTRWTEAFF. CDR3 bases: TGTGCCAGTACTCGGTGGACTGAAGCTTTCTTT.

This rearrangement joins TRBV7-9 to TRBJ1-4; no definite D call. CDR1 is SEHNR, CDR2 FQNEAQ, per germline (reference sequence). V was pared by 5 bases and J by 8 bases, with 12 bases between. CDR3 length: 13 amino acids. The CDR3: CASSQDFGEKLFF. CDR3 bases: TGTGCCAGCAGCCAAGACTTCGGGGAAAAACTGTTTTTT.

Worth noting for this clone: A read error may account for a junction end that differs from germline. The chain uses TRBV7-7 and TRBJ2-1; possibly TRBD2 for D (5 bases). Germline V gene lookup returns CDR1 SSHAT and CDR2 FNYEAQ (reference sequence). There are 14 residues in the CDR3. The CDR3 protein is CASSLEAGGNEQFF. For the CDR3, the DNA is TGTGCTAGCAGCTTAGAGGCGGGCGGTAATGAGCAGTTCTTC. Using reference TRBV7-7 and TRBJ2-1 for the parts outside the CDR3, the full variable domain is GAGVSQSPRYKVTKRGQDVTLRCDPISSHATLYWYQQALGQGPEFLTYFNYEAQPDKSGLPSDRFSAERPEGSISTLTIQRTEQRDSAMYRCASSLEAGGNEQFFGPGTRLTVL.

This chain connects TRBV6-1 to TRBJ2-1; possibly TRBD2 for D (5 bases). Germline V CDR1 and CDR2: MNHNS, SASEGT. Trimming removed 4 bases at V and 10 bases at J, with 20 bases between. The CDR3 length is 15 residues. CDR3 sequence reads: CASSVQYPTSGEQFF. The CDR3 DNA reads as TGTGCCAGCAGTGTTCAATATCCTACAAGCGGCGAGCAGTTCTTC.

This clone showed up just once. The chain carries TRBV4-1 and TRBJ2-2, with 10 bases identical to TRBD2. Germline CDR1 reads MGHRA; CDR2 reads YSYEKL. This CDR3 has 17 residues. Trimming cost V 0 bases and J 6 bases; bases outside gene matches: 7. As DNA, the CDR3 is TGCGCCAGCAGCCAAGAAGGAGCGGGGGGGCAGTCCGGGGAGCTGTTTTTT. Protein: CASSQEGAGGQSGELFF.

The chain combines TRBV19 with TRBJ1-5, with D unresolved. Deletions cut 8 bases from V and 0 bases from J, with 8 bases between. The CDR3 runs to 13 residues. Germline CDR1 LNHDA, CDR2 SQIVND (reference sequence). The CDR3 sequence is CASDKYSNQPQHF. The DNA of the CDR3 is TGTGCCAGTGACAAGTATAGCAATCAGCCCCAGCATTTT.

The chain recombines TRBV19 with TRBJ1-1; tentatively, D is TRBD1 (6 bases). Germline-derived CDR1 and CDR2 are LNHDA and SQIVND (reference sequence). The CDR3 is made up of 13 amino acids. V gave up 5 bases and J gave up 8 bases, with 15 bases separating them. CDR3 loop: CASSPGTPQEAFF. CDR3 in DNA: TGTGCCAGTAGTCCCGGGACACCGCAAGAAGCTTTCTTT.

Here the CDR3 DNA reads TGTGCCAGCAGCCGGGACAGGGGGCTACTTGGGGCCAACGTCCTGACTTTC. This codes for CASSRDRGLLGANVLTF. This chain joins TRBV5-4 and TRBJ2-6; TRBD1 matches at 12 bases. V lost 4 bases and J lost 3; bases outside the gene matches: 5. Per the germline V gene, CDR1 is SGHNT and CDR2 is YYREEE (reference sequence). The CDR3 is made up of 17 amino acids.

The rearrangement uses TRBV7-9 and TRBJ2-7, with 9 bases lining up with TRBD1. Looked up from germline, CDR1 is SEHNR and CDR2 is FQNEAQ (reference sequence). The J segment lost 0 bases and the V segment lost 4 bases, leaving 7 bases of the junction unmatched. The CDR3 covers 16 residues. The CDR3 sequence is CASSSNRGPSSYEQYF. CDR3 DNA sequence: TGTGCCAGCAGCTCGAACAGGGGGCCAAGCTCCTACGAGCAGTACTTC.

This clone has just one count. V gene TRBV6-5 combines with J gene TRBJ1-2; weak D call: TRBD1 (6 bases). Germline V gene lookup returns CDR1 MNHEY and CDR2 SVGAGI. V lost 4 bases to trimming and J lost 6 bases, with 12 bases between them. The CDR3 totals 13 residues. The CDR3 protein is CASSFRTAHGYTF. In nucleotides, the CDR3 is TGTGCCAGCAGTTTTAGGACAGCGCATGGCTACACCTTC.

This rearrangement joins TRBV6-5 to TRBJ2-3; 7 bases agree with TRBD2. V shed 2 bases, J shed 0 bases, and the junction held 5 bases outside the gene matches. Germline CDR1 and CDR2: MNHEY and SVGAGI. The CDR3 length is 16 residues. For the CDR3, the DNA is TGTGCCAGCAGTTACCCTAGCGGAGCTAGCACAGATACGCAGTATTTT. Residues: CASSYPSGASTDTQYF.

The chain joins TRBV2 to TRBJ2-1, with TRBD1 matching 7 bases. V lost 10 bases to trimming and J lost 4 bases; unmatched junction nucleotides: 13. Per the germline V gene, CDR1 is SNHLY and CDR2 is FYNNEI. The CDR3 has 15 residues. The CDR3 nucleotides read TGTGCCACCACCTCACGGGACAGATTATACAATGAGCAGTTCTTC. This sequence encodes CATTSRDRLYNEQFF.

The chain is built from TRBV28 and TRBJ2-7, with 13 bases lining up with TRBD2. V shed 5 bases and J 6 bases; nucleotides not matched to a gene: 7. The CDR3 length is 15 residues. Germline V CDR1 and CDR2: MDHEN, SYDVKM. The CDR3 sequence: CASSAWTSGRFEQYF. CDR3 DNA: TGTGCCAGCAGTGCCTGGACTAGCGGGAGATTCGAGCAGTACTTC.

DNA of the CDR3: TGCGCCAGCAGCTTGGCCGTAGCGGGAGGAATTAGGTCCTACAATGAGCAGTTCTTC. It is translated as CASSLAVAGGIRSYNEQFF. V and J are TRBV5-1 and TRBJ2-1; TRBD2 aligns across 10 bases. There are 19 residues in the CDR3. V dropped 0 bases and J dropped 1; count of bases not matched to a gene: 10. Germline CDR1 SGHRS, CDR2 YFSETQ.